Listed here are 16 T cell receptor beta chains from one sample, sequenced in a study of T cells after yellow fever vaccination. From the 5' RACE reads, TCRdb called clonotypes with MiXCR, one entry per CDR3 protein. The sample has nearly 70,000 distinct CDR3 sequences, over 6% seen once. This specimen was CD8+ T cells sorted from PBMCs, taken about 49 days after the first yellow fever vaccination. Source of these receptors: a man aged 18 to 35 who received the YFV17D yellow fever vaccine.

This clonotype showed up many times. This sequence joins TRBV12-3 or TRBV12-4 and TRBJ2-7; possibly TRBD1 for D (6 bases). V was shortened by 6 bases and J by 3 bases, with 12 bases between the two germline ends. This CDR3 has 13 residues. The CDR3 region has the DNA TGTGCCAGCAGCCAAACAGGGTACTACGAGCAGTACTTC. The encoded protein is CASSQTGYYEQYF.

The V gene is TRBV4-2, the J gene TRBJ2-7, with 9 nucleotides matching TRBD2. The CDR3 contains 16 residues. J lost 0 bases, V lost 0 bases, and 3 bases had no gene match. Looked up from germline, CDR1 is LGHNA and CDR2 is YNFKEQ. The DNA for the CDR3 is TGTGCCAGCAGCCAAGATAAGCGGGGGGTCTCCTACGAGCAGTACTTC. This translates into CASSQDKRGVSYEQYF.

The gene calls are TRBV9 and TRBJ1-6; D not certain. This CDR3 is 16 amino acids long. V gave up 3 bases and J gave up 10 bases, with 20 bases separating them. Germline assignment: CDR1 SGDLS and CDR2 YYNGEE. CDR3 sequence (DNA): TGTGCCAGCAGCGAAGCCCTGGTACCGACGAGATCACCCCTCCACTTT. Its translation is CASSEALVPTRSPLHF.

This clonotype has more than one count but fewer than ten. The chain combines TRBV7-9 with TRBJ1-3; D uncertain. The CDR3 loop spans 16 amino acids. Per germline, CDR1 SEHNR and CDR2 FQNEAQ (reference sequence). V lost 4 bases and J 0 bases, leaving 13 bases between the germline ends. The chain's CDR3 is CASSYTDGFSGNTIYF. CDR3 DNA: TGTGCCAGCAGCTACACGGACGGCTTCTCTGGAAACACCATATATTTT.

The chain has TRBV7-8 and TRBJ2-5, with TRBD2 matching 8 bases. Germline assignment: CDR1 SGHVS and CDR2 FQNEAQ. CDR3 length: 14 amino acids. V lost 5 bases, J lost 5 bases, and 7 bases stayed unmatched. The CDR3: CASSPRGAPETQYF. For the CDR3, the DNA is TGTGCCAGCAGCCCGCGGGGGGCCCCGGAGACCCAGTACTTC.

This clonotype appeared a few times. V is TRBV5-5 and J is TRBJ2-3, with D hard to call. Trimming pared 2 bases from V and 0 bases from J, leaving 7 bases between. CDR3 size: 14 residues. Germline V gene lookup returns CDR1 SGHKS and CDR2 YYEKEE (reference sequence). The DNA for the CDR3 is TGTGCCAGCAGCTTCTATGCCAGCACAGATACGCAGTATTTT. This codes for CASSFYASTDTQYF.

There are many counts of this clonotype. The chain uses TRBV5-1 and TRBJ2-3; no definite D call. The CDR3 is 15 amino acids. Trimming took off 1 base at V and 4 bases at J, with 13 bases between the two ends. CDR1 is SGHRS, CDR2 YFSETQ, per germline. CDR3 loop: CASSLSLVTPDTQYF. The CDR3 DNA sequence: TGCGCCAGCAGCTTGTCTTTAGTCACGCCAGATACGCAGTATTTT.

This clonotype was recorded at least ten times. The V and J genes are TRBV7-9 and TRBJ1-4; no clear D. The germline gives CDR1 SEHNR, CDR2 FQNEAQ (reference sequence). Trimming removed 1 base from V and 3 bases from J, with 9 bases in between. The CDR3 contains 15 residues. The CDR3 spells CASSLVPGSNEKLFF. The DNA of the CDR3 is TGTGCCAGCAGCTTAGTCCCGGGGTCTAATGAAAAACTGTTTTTT.

The sample holds many counts of this clonotype. The chain has TRBV29-1 and TRBJ2-3; 11 bases line up with TRBD2. Losses at the gene ends were 6 bases for V and 2 bases for J; bases not matched to a gene: 7. Per germline, CDR1 SQVTM and CDR2 ANQGSEA. The CDR3 length is 15 residues. The DNA for the CDR3 is TGCAGCGTCGAGACTAGCGGGGCGCTCACAGATACGCAGTATTTT. Encoded protein: CSVETSGALTDTQYF.

This clonotype occurred a few times. The gene calls are TRBV24-1 and TRBJ2-7; D is perhaps TRBD2 (6 bases). Trimming removed 12 bases at V and 3 bases at J, with 17 bases between. Germline-derived CDR1 and CDR2 are KGHDR and SFDVKD. CDR3 length: 13 amino acids. As DNA, the CDR3 is TGTGCCCACGAACCGCGGGAACGCTACGAGCAGTACTTC. The encoded protein is CAHEPRERYEQYF.

This clonotype occurred many times. V gene TRBV7-9 combines with J gene TRBJ2-5; possible D gene TRBD2, 5 bases. Germline-derived CDR1 and CDR2 are SEHNR and FQNEAQ (reference sequence). Trimming pared 0 bases from V and 5 bases from J, leaving 10 bases between. CDR3 length: 14 residues. CDR3 bases: TGTGCCAGCAGCTTAGCCGGGGAACTGGAGACCCAGTACTTC. Encoded protein: CASSLAGELETQYF.

The chain combines TRBV25-1 with TRBJ2-1, with 8 bases lining up with TRBD1. V was pared by 6 bases and J by 7 bases, with 11 bases of the junction left unmatched. Germline loops: CDR1 MGHDK, CDR2 SYGVNS. This CDR3 spans 15 amino acids. In DNA, the CDR3 is TGTGCCAGCAGCTTACTTCGGACAGGGAAAAATGAGCAGTTCTTC. Encoded protein: CASSLLRTGKNEQFF.

This clonotype was counted ten times or more. The rearrangement joins TRBV20-1 to TRBJ1-4; D gene uncertain. The V end was cut by 0 bases, the J end by 4 bases, with 18 bases between. The length of the CDR3 is 17 residues. Germline assignment: CDR1 DFQATT and CDR2 SNEGSKA (reference sequence). DNA of the CDR3: TGCAGTGCTAGAGATGTATGGGCGGCGGAGCTTAATGAAAAACTGTTTTTT. This codes for CSARDVWAAELNEKLFF.

This clonotype showed up just a few times. The gene calls are TRBV25-1 and TRBJ1-5, with D tentatively TRBD1 (6 bases). Germline V gives CDR1 MGHDK, CDR2 SYGVNS. Trimming left V 6 bases short and J 0 bases short, with 6 bases between. CDR3 length equals 13 residues. Here the CDR3 reads CASRQGSNQPQHF. CDR3 nucleotide sequence: TGTGCCAGCAGACAGGGTAGCAATCAGCCCCAGCATTTT.

Many counts were recorded for this clonotype. The V call is TRBV20-1, the J call TRBJ1-6, with D possibly being TRBD1 (5 bases). This CDR3 is built from 14 residues. Trimming cost V 2 bases and J 4 bases, with 9 bases left between them. Germline V CDR1 and CDR2: DFQATT, SNEGSKA (reference sequence). The CDR3 loop reads CSARQGPYNSPLHF. CDR3 nucleotide sequence: TGCAGTGCTAGACAGGGCCCTTATAATTCACCCCTCCACTTT.

This clonotype turned up a few times. This chain joins TRBV7-2 and TRBJ2-2, with D unresolved. The germline CDR1 and CDR2 sequences are SGHTA and FQGNSA. The CDR3 is made up of 13 amino acids. V lost 3 bases and J 6 bases, leaving 8 bases between the germline ends. The CDR3 DNA reads TGTGCCAGCAGCTTCCCAGAAGCCGGGGAGCTGTTTTTT. The encoded protein is CASSFPEAGELFF. Full variable domain (remainder filled in from reference TRBV7-2 and TRBJ2-2): GAGVSQSPSNKVTEKGKDVELRCDPISGHTALYWYRQSLGQGLEFLIYFQGNSAPDKSGLPSDRFSAERTGGSVSTLTIQRTQQEDSAVYLCASSFPEAGELFFGEGSRLTVL.